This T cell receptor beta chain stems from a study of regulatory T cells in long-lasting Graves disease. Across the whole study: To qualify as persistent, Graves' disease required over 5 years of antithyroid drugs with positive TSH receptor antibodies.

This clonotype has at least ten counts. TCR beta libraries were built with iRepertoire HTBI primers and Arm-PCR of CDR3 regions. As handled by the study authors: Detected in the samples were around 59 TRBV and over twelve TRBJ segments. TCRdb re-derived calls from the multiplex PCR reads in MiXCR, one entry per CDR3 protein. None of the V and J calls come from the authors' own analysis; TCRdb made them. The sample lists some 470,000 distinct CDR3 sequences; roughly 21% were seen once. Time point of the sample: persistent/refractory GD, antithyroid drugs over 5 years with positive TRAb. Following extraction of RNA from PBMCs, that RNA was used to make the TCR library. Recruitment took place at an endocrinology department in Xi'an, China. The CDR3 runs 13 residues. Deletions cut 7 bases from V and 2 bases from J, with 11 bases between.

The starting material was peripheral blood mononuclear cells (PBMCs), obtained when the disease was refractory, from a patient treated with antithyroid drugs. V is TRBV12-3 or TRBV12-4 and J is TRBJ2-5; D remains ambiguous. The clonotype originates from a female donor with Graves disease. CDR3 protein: CASTQTSQETQYF. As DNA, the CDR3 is TGTGCCAGCACCCAGACATCGCAAGAGACCCAGTACTTC.